These 30 T cell receptor beta chains were sequenced from one sample in a study of cytomegalovirus exposure and HLA in healthy donors. It was with 60 Vbeta and 13 Jbeta primers that the PCR ran. Sequenced by immunoSEQ multiplex PCR; TCRdb stores in-frame clones only, minus some. The sample shows 100,000 or so clones, under 85% of them seen only once. Sequences were obtained from PBMCs. These receptors originate from a man younger than 40 in good health and CMV-seronegative.

V usage is TRBV28 and J usage is TRBJ1-1; tentatively, D is TRBD1 (5 bases). Trimming cost V 5 bases and J 4 bases, with 14 bases left between them. The CDR3 covers 14 residues. CDR1 is MDHEN and CDR2 is SYDVKM in the germline V gene. The CDR3 sequence: CASSPIRVPTEAFF. The CDR3 coding sequence is TGTGCCAGCAGTCCCATCAGGGTTCCCACTGAAGCTTTCTTT.

J is TRBJ2-7 and V is TRBV21-1; TRBD1 was called by the table and not checked on the DNA. TRBV21-1 is shown as a pseudogene. The length of the CDR3 is 17 residues. The CDR3: CASSKSTRHGLSYEQYF. The CDR3 nucleotides read TGTGCCAGCAGCAAAAGCACCAGACACGGCCTCTCCTACGAGCAGTACTTC.

J is TRBJ2-7 and V is TRBV10-2; 8 nucleotides agree with TRBD2. After removal of 1 base from V and 2 bases from J, the junction contained 7 bases not matched to a gene. Germline values: CDR1 WSHSY, CDR2 SAAADI. This CDR3 contains 16 residues. The CDR3 spells CASSELVSGKTYEQYF. The CDR3, as DNA: TGCGCCAGCAGTGAGTTGGTTAGCGGGAAAACCTACGAGCAGTACTTC.

V usage is TRBV11-3 and J usage is TRBJ2-5; 8 bases line up with TRBD2. Per germline, CDR1 SGHNT and CDR2 YENEEA. The CDR3 sequence is 16 residues long. Trimming took 1 base from V and 5 from J; bases not matched to a gene: 9. The CDR3 is CASSLGVREAGETQYF. CDR3 nucleotides: TGTGCCAGCAGCTTAGGTGTGCGGGAGGCAGGGGAGACCCAGTACTTC.

V usage is TRBV6-5 and J usage is TRBJ1-1; the D gene is possibly TRBD1 (6 bases). Germline V gene sequence: CDR1 MNHEY, CDR2 SVGAGI. The germline V and J ends were trimmed by 4 bases and 2 bases, with 14 bases remaining between them. The CDR3 is 15 amino acids. The CDR3 region is CASSSPTGGNTEAFF. DNA for the CDR3: TGTGCCAGCAGTTCGCCGACAGGAGGAAACACTGAAGCTTTCTTT.

CDR3 bases: TGTGCCATCAGTGGAGGGGCCCCGGGACTAGCGGTTCAAGAGACCCAGTACTTC. It specifies CAISGGAPGLAVQETQYF. The chain couples TRBV10-3 to TRBJ2-5; 11 nucleotides align to TRBD2. V shed 4 bases and J 2 bases; nucleotides not matched to a gene: 12. CDR3 length: 18 amino acids. Germline loops: CDR1 ENHRY, CDR2 SYGVKD.

J is TRBJ1-2 and V is TRBV28; D uncertain. Trimming left V 8 bases short and J 0 bases short, with 13 bases between. Germline V CDR1 and CDR2: MDHEN, SYDVKM. The length of the CDR3 is 14 residues. The CDR3 is CASAPGSANYGYTF. The CDR3 nucleotides read TGTGCCAGCGCCCCAGGTTCAGCTAACTATGGCTACACCTTC.

The V and J genes are TRBV30 and TRBJ1-1; possibly TRBD1 for D (5 bases). The germline gives CDR1 GTSNPN, CDR2 SVGIG (reference sequence). CDR3 size: 13 residues. V lost 0 bases and J lost 4, with 9 bases in between. The CDR3 DNA reads TGTGCCTGGAGTGTACAGGAGGGCACTGAAGCTTTCTTT. It is translated as CAWSVQEGTEAFF.

V usage is TRBV11-3 and J usage is TRBJ2-5; no definite D call. Trimming cost V 4 bases and J 5 bases, with 8 bases left between them. The CDR3 is made up of 12 amino acids. Germline CDR1 and CDR2: SGHNT and YENEEA. Here the CDR3 reads CASSSDMETQYF. CDR3 sequence (DNA): TGTGCCAGCAGCTCCGACATGGAGACCCAGTACTTC.

V is TRBV30 and J is TRBJ2-2; D is unresolved. The CDR3 has 12 residues. CDR1 GTSNPN and CDR2 SVGIG come from the germline V gene (reference sequence). V lost 5 bases and J lost 7, with 11 bases in between. As DNA, the CDR3 is TGTGCCTGGGGTTTCTATCACGGGGAGCTGTTTTTT. Translated: CAWGFYHGELFF.

V gene TRBV7-2 combines with J gene TRBJ2-5; D is possibly TRBD2 (5 bases). CDR3 length: 14 residues. Germline-derived CDR1 and CDR2 are SGHTA and FQGNSA. The V end lost 6 bases, the J end lost 1 base, and 12 bases lay between the germline ends. CDR3 bases: TGTGCCAGCAGAATCGCTAGCTTCCAAGAGACCCAGTACTTC. Amino acid sequence: CASRIASFQETQYF.

This sequence joins TRBV14 and TRBJ2-1; D perhaps matches TRBD2 (6 bases). Trimming stripped 4 bases from V and 0 bases from J, with 10 bases between. The germline gives CDR1 SGHDN, CDR2 FVKESK. CDR3 length: 15 residues. CDR3 in DNA: TGTGCCAGCAGCCCCGCGGACTACTCCTACAATGAGCAGTTCTTC. Amino acid sequence: CASSPADYSYNEQFF.

This clone was found a few times. V and J are TRBV4-3 and TRBJ1-4, with D unresolved. The CDR3 covers 15 residues. The V and J ends lost 2 bases and 0 bases respectively, with 7 bases between them. Germline V lookup: CDR1 LGHNA, CDR2 YSLEER. The DNA of the CDR3 is TGCGCCAGCAGCCAATACAGTGCAACTAATGAAAAACTGTTTTTT. Its translation is CASSQYSATNEKLFF.

The chain couples TRBV7-6 to TRBJ2-1, with TRBD2 as a possible D gene (6 bases). Trimming left V 5 bases short and J 5 bases short, with 10 bases between. The CDR3 covers 13 residues. Per the germline V gene, CDR1 is SGHVS and CDR2 is FNYEAQ. CDR3 sequence reads: CASSTGLNNEQFF. The CDR3 DNA reads as TGTGCCAGCAGCACTGGACTAAACAATGAGCAGTTCTTC.

V gene TRBV9 combines with J gene TRBJ1-1, with 8 bases aligning to TRBD1. V gave up 0 bases and J gave up 5 bases; unmatched junction bases: 6. The CDR3 is 15 amino acids. Germline V lookup: CDR1 SGDLS, CDR2 YYNGEE. CDR3 protein: CASSVDQGARTEAFF. DNA of the CDR3: TGTGCCAGCAGCGTAGACCAGGGGGCGAGGACTGAAGCTTTCTTT. The full variable domain, completed using reference TRBV9 and TRBJ1-1, is DSGVTQTPKHLITATGQRVTLRCSPRSGDLSVYWYQQSLDQGLQFLIQYYNGEERAKGNILERFSAQQFPDLHSELNLSSLELGDSALYFCASSVDQGARTEAFFGQGTRLTVV.

CDR3 amino acids: CASSRQGAAPGYTF. The CDR3 bases are TGTGCCAGCAGTCGACAGGGGGCAGCTCCGGGCTACACCTTC. The V and J genes are TRBV6-6 and TRBJ1-2; TRBD1 agrees at 10 bases. Germline-derived CDR1 and CDR2 are MNHNY and SVGAGI (reference sequence). The junction had 8 bases not matched to a gene; V was cut back by 5 bases and J by 8 bases. The CDR3 loop spans 14 amino acids.

The V gene is TRBV19, the J gene TRBJ1-2, with D unclear. This CDR3 is 13 amino acids long. Trimming took off 7 bases at V and 4 bases at J, with 13 bases between the two ends. Germline values: CDR1 LNHDA, CDR2 SQIVND (reference sequence). CDR3 nucleotides: TGTGCCAGTAATGAGGGCGAGGGCTATGGCTACACCTTC. The encoded protein is CASNEGEGYGYTF.

The CDR3 loop is CASSLFPGPQHF. The CDR3 nucleotides read TGTGCCAGCAGTTTATTTCCGGGGCCCCAGCATTTT. The gene calls are TRBV27 and TRBJ1-5; the D is unclear. The V end lost 1 base, the J end lost 9 bases, and 7 bases lay between the germline ends. The CDR3 runs 12 residues. CDR1 and CDR2 (germline): MNHEY, SMNVEV (reference sequence).

The V gene is TRBV13, the J gene TRBJ1-2; a possible D gene is TRBD1 (5 bases). V dropped 2 bases and J dropped 3 bases, with 7 bases sitting between them. There are 13 residues in the CDR3. Germline V gives CDR1 PRHDT, CDR2 FYEKMQ (reference sequence). CDR3 protein: CASSLKGDYGYTF. The CDR3 DNA is TGTGCCAGCAGCTTAAAAGGGGACTATGGCTACACCTTC.

The chain couples TRBV27 to TRBJ2-3; D gene unclear. Trimming took 2 bases from V and 1 from J, leaving 13 bases between them. This CDR3 is built from 16 residues. CDR1 is MNHEY, CDR2 SMNVEV, per germline (reference sequence). The CDR3, as DNA: TGTGCCAGCAGTTTAGACGGAGAAGGCGGCACAGATACGCAGTATTTT. This translates into CASSLDGEGGTDTQYF.

This rearrangement joins TRBV10-2 to TRBJ1-5; D ambiguous. V was shortened by 0 bases and J by 6 bases, with 3 bases between the two germline ends. The CDR3 contains 12 residues. The germline V gene has CDR1 WSHSY and CDR2 SAAADI. The CDR3 DNA follows: TGCGCCAGCAGTGAGTCCGGTCAGCCCCAGCATTTT. The encoded protein is CASSESGQPQHF.

V gene TRBV10-3 combines with J gene TRBJ1-1; D uncertain. The CDR3 extends over 12 amino acids. V was clipped by 0 bases and J by 5 bases, with 4 bases between them. In germline, CDR1 is ENHRY, CDR2 SYGVKD. The CDR3 here is CAISESPTEAFF. The CDR3 DNA sequence: TGTGCCATCAGTGAGTCTCCGACTGAAGCTTTCTTT.

V is TRBV5-1 and J is TRBJ2-5; D might be TRBD2 (5 bases). V dropped 0 bases and J dropped 1 base, with 7 bases sitting between them. CDR3 length: 14 amino acids. Germline CDR1 reads SGHRS; CDR2 reads YFSETQ. The CDR3 reads CASSLGGFQETQYF. The CDR3, as DNA: TGCGCCAGCAGCTTGGGCGGGTTCCAAGAGACCCAGTACTTC.

The rearrangement uses TRBV5-4 and TRBJ2-7; D possibly corresponds to TRBD1 (6 bases). Germline CDR1 SGHNT, CDR2 YYREEE (reference sequence). V lost 2 bases, J lost 6 bases, and 21 bases lay in between. CDR3 size: 16 residues. The CDR3 protein is CASSLGDKEDLGEQYF. The CDR3 bases are TGTGCCAGCAGCTTAGGGGACAAGGAGGATTTGGGCGAGCAGTACTTC.

CDR3 DNA sequence: TGTGCCAGTGGGGGGGGTACCCAAGAGACCCAGTACTTC. Its translation: CASGGGTQETQYF. The chain links TRBV19 to TRBJ2-5, with 7 bases lining up with TRBD2. This CDR3 comprises 13 residues. The germline CDR1 and CDR2 sequences are LNHDA and SQIVND (reference sequence). The V and J ends lost 8 bases and 1 base, in that order; junction bases with no gene match: 4.

The gene calls are TRBV5-4 and TRBJ2-7, with D possibly matching TRBD1 (6 bases). The CDR3 is 13 residues long. The ends were cut back, 2 bases at V and 3 bases at J, with 9 bases in the middle. Germline lookup yields CDR1 SGHNT and CDR2 YYREEE (reference sequence). Here the CDR3 reads CASSFGGVYEQYF. The CDR3 nucleotides are TGTGCCAGCAGCTTTGGGGGCGTCTACGAGCAGTACTTC.

The rearrangement uses TRBV5-1 and TRBJ1-2; no clear D gene. There are 15 residues in the CDR3. From germline, CDR1 is SGHRS and CDR2 YFSETQ. V was clipped by 0 bases and J by 4 bases, with 13 bases between them. The CDR3 bases are TGCGCCAGCAGCTTGGCCGTCGCAACTTCCTATGGCTACACCTTC. Translating it yields CASSLAVATSYGYTF.

Note on this clone: One end of the junction is discordant with germline, which a read error may explain. The chain has TRBV29-1 and TRBJ1-4, with 9 bases fitting TRBD1. Per germline, CDR1 SQVTM and CDR2 ANQGSEA. This CDR3 comprises 14 residues. CDR3 sequence: CSVEEQGASTQASF. CDR3 DNA sequence: TGCAGCGTTGAAGAACAGGGGGCCTCTACCCAAGCGAGTTTT. The entire variable domain, with the rest obtained from reference TRBV29-1 and TRBJ1-4, is as follows: SAVISQKPSRDICQRGTSLTIQCQVDSQVTMMFWYRQQPGQSLTLIATANQGSEATYESGFVIDKFPISRPNLTFSTLTVSNMSPEDSSIYLCSVEEQGASTQASFGSGTQLSVL.

The DNA of the CDR3 is TGTGCCAGCAGCTTGCAAGGCAGGGACTATGGCTACACCTTC. Translation gives CASSLQGRDYGYTF. This chain connects TRBV5-4 to TRBJ1-2; D might be TRBD1 (5 bases). CDR1 and CDR2 (germline): SGHNT, YYREEE (reference sequence). Trimming stripped 1 base from V and 3 bases from J, with 10 bases between. The CDR3 totals 14 residues.

The V and J genes are TRBV2 and TRBJ1-1, with D perhaps TRBD1 (6 bases). Germline V gives CDR1 SNHLY, CDR2 FYNNEI. The CDR3 loop spans 14 amino acids. Trimming left V 4 bases short and J 5 bases short, with 14 bases between. The CDR3 protein is CASSAERGGTEAFF. CDR3 nucleotides: TGTGCCAGCAGTGCGGAGAGGGGGGGAACTGAAGCTTTCTTT.